These T cell receptor beta chains were read from a single sample in a study of human CD4 T cells and Enterobacteriaceae. Method: immunoSEQ multiplex PCR; TCRdb's copy keeps in-frame clones and lacks some. The sample lists tens of thousands of clones, approximately 82% occurring once. Sequenced input: memory CD4+ T cells from blood. The receptors shown here come from a human donor in good health. Both conserved end residues are trimmed from each CDR3. Not all rows give a size; the values are once, few, many and, for expanded clones, a class.

J gene | clone size | V gene | CDR3 protein
TRBJ1-2 | NA | TRBV7-8 | ASSLNGQYGYT
TRBJ2-4 | NA | TRBV5-5 | ASSLLAKNIQY
TRBJ2-3 | NA | TRBV9 | ASSVEGLAASSTDTQY
TRBJ1-5 | NA | TRBV5-1 | ASSSGMESNQPQH
TRBJ2-7 | NA | TRBV5-4 | ASSSTSGSYEQY
TRBJ2-1 | few | TRBV13 | ASSFLRGEQF
TRBJ2-7 | NA | TRBV19 | ASSSNSAYEQY
TRBJ1-1 | once | TRBV5-6 | ASSLVGEWNTEAF
TRBJ2-3 | NA | TRBV5-1 | ASSLGGQGQDTQY
TRBJ2-7 | NA | TRBV5-1 | ASSNGVGLAGDAQY
TRBJ1-5 | NA | TRBV19 | ASSSQGSGQPQH
TRBJ1-6 | once | TRBV28 | ASSFVQGGHSPLH
TRBJ2-3 | NA | TRBV29-1 | SVGPTDTQY
TRBJ2-5 | NA | TRBV7-8 | ASSPKRSGLAVQETQY
TRBJ2-3 | NA | TRBV7-2 | ASREAGGLETQY
TRBJ2-1 | NA | TRBV18 | ASSPYTSGRRDEQF
TRBJ1-2 | NA | TRBV2 | ASSARTGRHGYT
TRBJ2-1 | NA | TRBV11-2 | ASSLAAGWGNEQF
TRBJ2-7 | NA | TRBV2 | ASSEDGRALEQY
TRBJ1-1 | NA | TRBV6-6 | ASRRDTADTEAF
TRBJ2-1 | NA | TRBV5-1 | ASSLDSNSEQF
TRBJ1-5 | NA | TRBV7-2 | ASSLTSNQPQH
TRBJ2-1 | NA | TRBV4-2 | ASSQDPGRPHSYNEQF
TRBJ1-2 | medium-sized | TRBV6-1 | ASSETAGNGYGYT
TRBJ2-5 | few | TRBV5-1 | ASSLVGSGRETQY
TRBJ1-5 | NA | TRBV28 | ASSADRGPADQPQH
TRBJ2-3 | NA | TRBV30 | AWTPRGTDTQY
TRBJ2-4 | NA | TRBV11-2 | ASSPGWRGGRKNIQY
TRBJ2-2 | NA | TRBV19 | ASSMVGRTGELF
TRBJ1-2 | once | TRBV7-2 | ASSLQGAGNYGYT
TRBJ2-5 | NA | TRBV29-1 | SVNPRDRETQY
TRBJ1-3 | NA | TRBV29-1 | SGEEGNTIY
TRBJ2-1 | NA | TRBV11-2 | ASSLGRGLYNEQF
TRBJ1-4 | NA | TRBV9 | ASSVGGRNPDNEKLF
TRBJ2-3 | once | TRBV5-1 | ASSPLAVSTDTQY
TRBJ2-5 | once | TRBV12-5 | ASGLVGWTSGSRGTQY
TRBJ1-1 | NA | TRBV7-3 | ASSLQGAQNTEAF
TRBJ2-3 | few | TRBV7-6 | ASSLDSAVQY
TRBJ2-2 | few | TRBV10-1 | ASSAAAAGELF
TRBJ1-2 | NA | TRBV4-1 | ASSQEVPGTLGGYGYT
TRBJ2-5 | NA | TRBV7-8 | ASSERIGTQETQY
TRBJ2-1 | NA | TRBV2 | ASTPQEVLFEQF
TRBJ1-4 | NA | TRBV6-1 | ASSPQRATNEKLF
TRBJ2-1 | NA | TRBV29-1 | SVEYRAGLGNEQF
TRBJ2-6 | NA | TRBV5-1 | ASSLDRGPGANVLT
TRBJ2-3 | few | TRBV5-1 | ASSFGGSSTDTQY
TRBJ1-2 | NA | TRBV7-9 | ASSPPYYYGYT
TRBJ2-4 | NA | TRBV5-5 | ASSAAGIGGNIQY
TRBJ1-5 | NA | TRBV28 | ASSFRDRGGNQPQH
TRBJ1-2 | NA | TRBV10-2 | ASSSPGQGKSYT
TRBJ1-3 | NA | TRBV2 | ASTATAGNTIY
TRBJ2-6 | NA | TRBV18 | ASSPGSGANVLT
TRBJ1-5 | NA | TRBV6-6 | ASSYSGAQPQH
TRBJ2-3 | NA | TRBV4-2 | ASSQGRREGTQY